The entry below gives a single T cell receptor (beta chain) sequence along with its context. The entry originates in a study of OX40 agonist ivuxolimab in advanced cancers. Study as a whole: Of the participants, 40% had some prior anti-PD-1, anti-PD-L1 or anti-CTLA-4 therapy, which was allowed.

Method: immunoSEQ multiplex PCR; TCRdb's copy keeps in-frame clones and lacks some. The data hold tens of thousands of clones, with over 75% observed a single time. Blood got drawn at baseline, again on cycle 4 day 1, and then on cycle 7 day 1. Germline lookup yields CDR1 SGHDN and CDR2 FVKESK. This CDR3 has 13 residues. Between the trimmed V and J ends, which lost 2 bases and 4 bases, there was a span of 8 bases. V usage is TRBV14 and J usage is TRBJ1-1; D not certain. The sequencing here drew on CD4+ or CD8+ T cells sorted from blood, taken in a trial of the OX40 agonist ivuxolimab. The receptor's source is an adult with an advanced solid tumor such as melanoma, head and neck, liver or kidney cancer. The CDR3 protein is CASSQHPTTEAFF. The CDR3 nucleotides are TGTGCCAGCAGCCAACATCCAACCACTGAAGCTTTCTTT.